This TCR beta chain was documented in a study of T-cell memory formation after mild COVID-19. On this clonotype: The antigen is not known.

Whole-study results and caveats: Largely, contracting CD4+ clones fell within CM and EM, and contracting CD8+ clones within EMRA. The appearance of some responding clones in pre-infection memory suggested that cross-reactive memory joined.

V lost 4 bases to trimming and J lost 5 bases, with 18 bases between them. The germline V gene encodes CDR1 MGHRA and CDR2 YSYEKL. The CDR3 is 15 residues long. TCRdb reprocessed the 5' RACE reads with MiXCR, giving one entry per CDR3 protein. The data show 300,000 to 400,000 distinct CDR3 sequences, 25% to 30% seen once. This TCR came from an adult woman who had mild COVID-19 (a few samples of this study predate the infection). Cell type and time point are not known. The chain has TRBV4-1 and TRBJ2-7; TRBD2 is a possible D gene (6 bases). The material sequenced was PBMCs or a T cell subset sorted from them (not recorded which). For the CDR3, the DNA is TGCGCCAGCAGCCTGGGACTCACCCCCAGCGACGAGCAGTACTTC. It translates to CASSLGLTPSDEQYF.